This entry lists 25 T cell receptor beta chains sequenced from one sample in a study of T cell responses to AZD1222 COVID-19 vaccine. Repertoires were generated with immunoSEQ multiplex PCR, while TCRdb's copy carries only in-frame clones and drops some. The sample lists approximately 120,000 clones; roughly nine tenths were seen once. This material consisted of peripheral blood, taken on day 0 of AZD1222 vaccination. Receptors were obtained from an adult in good health.

This CDR3 is CASTLGPGAFF. The CDR3 coding sequence is TGTGCCAGCACCCTCGGACCGGGAGCTTTCTTT. This chain links TRBV12-3 or TRBV12-4 with TRBJ1-1; D uncertain. The length of the CDR3 is 11 residues. V was pared by 7 bases and J by 10 bases, with 13 bases between.

The chain joins TRBV6-4 to TRBJ2-1; D might be TRBD2 (6 bases). The CDR3 is 14 amino acids. Germline V gene data show CDR1 as MRHNA and CDR2 as SNTAGT. V dropped 2 bases and J dropped 5 bases, with 10 bases sitting between them. The CDR3 coding sequence is TGTGCCAGCAGTGACAGGGGCGGGAACAATGAGCAGTTCTTC. Its protein is CASSDRGGNNEQFF.

This clone was observed once. The genes are TRBV3-1 (or the pseudogene TRBV3-2) and TRBJ2-3; tentative D call: TRBD1 (5 bases). Looked up from germline, CDR1 is LGHDT and CDR2 is YNNKEL (reference sequence). V shed 1 base and J shed 3 bases, with 8 bases lying between them. This CDR3 contains 14 residues. The CDR3: CASSQGRGTDTQYF. CDR3 DNA sequence: TGTGCCAGCAGCCAAGGAAGGGGTACAGATACGCAGTATTTT.

The table lists this clone with a few counts. The CDR3 DNA sequence: TGTGCCAGCAGTTCCCCCCCCTCAGGGGCTGATACGCAGTATTTT. It encodes CASSSPPSGADTQYF. The chain joins TRBV27 to TRBJ2-3; maybe TRBD1 (6 bases). The ends were cut back, 4 bases at V and 6 bases at J, with 17 bases in the middle. The CDR3 is made up of 15 amino acids. CDR1 and CDR2 from the germline V gene are MNHEY and SMNVEV (reference sequence).

The V call is TRBV28, the J call TRBJ1-1; D gene ambiguous. The CDR3 runs 15 residues. Deletions cut 6 bases from V and 3 bases from J, with 17 bases between. Germline V CDR1 and CDR2: MDHEN, SYDVKM. The CDR3 sequence: CASSLGSAGDTEAFF. Written as DNA, the CDR3 is TGTGCCAGCAGCCTAGGATCGGCCGGTGACACTGAAGCTTTCTTT.

The chain recombines TRBV6-5 with TRBJ1-1; the D gene is possibly TRBD1 (5 bases). Germline V gene data show CDR1 as MNHEY and CDR2 as SVGAGI. Deletions cut 2 bases from V and 0 bases from J, with 7 bases between. The CDR3 length is 14 residues. DNA of the CDR3: TGTGCCAGCAGTTACCCAGGGATGAACACTGAAGCTTTCTTT. It encodes CASSYPGMNTEAFF.

CDR3 residues: CASSLQLGNTIYF. The CDR3 nucleotides are TGTGCCAGCAGCCTACAACTCGGAAACACCATATATTTT. The chain couples TRBV3-1 (or the pseudogene TRBV3-2) to TRBJ1-3; D is unclear. There are 13 residues in the CDR3. Germline V lookup: CDR1 LGHDT, CDR2 YNNKEL (reference sequence). The V end was cut by 4 bases, the J end by 4 bases, with 8 bases between.

The chain couples TRBV5-5 to TRBJ1-5, with D perhaps matching TRBD1 (5 bases). Trimming removed 1 base at V and 7 bases at J, with 9 bases between. The CDR3 extends over 13 amino acids. CDR1 is SGHKS and CDR2 is YYEKEE in the germline V gene (reference sequence). The DNA of the CDR3 is TGTGCCAGCAGCTTGTTGGGGGGACAGCCCCAGCATTTT. Translated: CASSLLGGQPQHF. Variable domain in full (rest from reference TRBV5-5 and TRBJ1-5): DAGVTQSPTHLIKTRGQQVTLRCSPISGHKSVSWYQQVLGQGPQFIFQYYEKEERGRGNFPDRFSARQFPNYSSELNVNALLLGDSALYLCASSLLGGQPQHFGDGTRLSIL.

The chain carries TRBV30 and TRBJ2-7, with TRBD1 identical over 10 bases. V dropped 3 bases and J dropped 6; count of bases not matched to a gene: 5. The CDR3 loop spans 13 amino acids. Germline V CDR1 and CDR2: GTSNPN, SVGIG (reference sequence). The CDR3 loop reads CAWRGTGVREQYF. For the CDR3, the DNA is TGTGCCTGGAGGGGGACAGGGGTTCGCGAGCAGTACTTC.

This chain links TRBV11-2 with TRBJ1-1; D call uncertain. This CDR3 region has 12 residues. The V and J ends lost 4 bases and 1 base respectively, with 4 bases between them. Germline V gives CDR1 SGHAT, CDR2 FQNNGV. The DNA of the CDR3 is TGTGCCAGCAGCTGGAGGAACACTGAAGCTTTCTTT. It codes for CASSWRNTEAFF.

V is TRBV6-5 and J is TRBJ2-1; 8 bases agree with TRBD1. The CDR3 is 16 residues long. The V gene end was trimmed by 1 base and the J gene end by 5 bases; junction bases not matched to a gene: 7. The germline V gene has CDR1 MNHEY and CDR2 SVGAGI. CDR3: CASSYFVTGVDNEQFF. The CDR3 nucleotides are TGTGCCAGCAGTTACTTCGTGACAGGGGTCGACAATGAGCAGTTCTTC.

This chain uses TRBV2 with TRBJ1-1, with unresolved D. V was clipped by 7 bases and J by 8 bases, with 11 bases between them. The CDR3 covers 11 residues. Germline loops: CDR1 SNHLY, CDR2 FYNNEI. The CDR3 DNA is TGTGCCAGCAAGTGGGAGACGGAAGCTTTCTTT. Amino acids: CASKWETEAFF.

This chain uses TRBV10-3 with TRBJ1-1; TRBD1 is a possible D gene (5 bases). The CDR3 is made up of 13 amino acids. The V end was cut by 6 bases, the J end by 8 bases, with 16 bases between. The germline gives CDR1 ENHRY, CDR2 SYGVKD. The DNA for the CDR3 is TGTGCCATCAGCGGGACTTCGGCCCCCGAAGCTTTCTTT. This sequence encodes CAISGTSAPEAFF.

This clone was observed a few times. The chain combines TRBV5-1 with TRBJ2-7; TRBD2 aligns across 8 bases. The CDR3 length is 15 residues. V lost 0 bases and J lost 0; bases outside the gene matches: 2. Germline V gene sequence: CDR1 SGHRS, CDR2 YFSETQ. CDR3 DNA: TGCGCCAGCAGCTTGGTTCTAGCGGGCTCCTACGAGCAGTACTTC. It specifies CASSLVLAGSYEQYF.

The gene calls are TRBV10-2 and TRBJ1-1; a weak D match, TRBD1 (6 bases). The CDR3 sequence is 14 residues long. V was cut by 7 bases and J by 4 bases, with 16 bases left in between. Germline V lookup: CDR1 WSHSY, CDR2 SAAADI. CDR3 sequence: CASTGAIIGTEAFF. The CDR3 nucleotides read TGCGCCAGCACAGGGGCTATAATAGGCACTGAAGCTTTCTTT.

This chain links TRBV7-8 with TRBJ2-2; no definite D call. The CDR3 extends over 15 amino acids. V dropped 1 base and J dropped 0 bases, with 6 bases sitting between them. The V gene's germline CDR1 is SGHVS and CDR2 FQNEAQ. For the CDR3, the DNA is TGTGCCAGCAGCTTAGACCTTGCGAACACCGGGGAGCTGTTTTTT. This sequence encodes CASSLDLANTGELFF. Combining the CDR3 with reference TRBV7-8 and TRBJ2-2 gives the whole variable domain GAGVSQSPRYKVAKRGQDVALRCDPISGHVSLFWYQQALGQGPEFLTYFQNEAQLDKSGLPSDRFFAERPEGSVSTLKIQRTQQEDSAVYLCASSLDLANTGELFFGEGSRLTVL.

The J gene is TRBJ1-1, the V gene TRBV10-3; 8 bases agree with TRBD1. This CDR3 has 17 amino acids. In germline, CDR1 is ENHRY, CDR2 SYGVKD. V lost 2 bases and J lost 0; bases outside the gene matches: 8. This CDR3 reads CAISEIGQGNLNTEAFF. The CDR3 DNA reads as TGTGCCATCAGTGAGATTGGACAGGGAAATCTGAACACTGAAGCTTTCTTT.

The chain combines TRBV3-1 (or the pseudogene TRBV3-2) with TRBJ2-1; D is ambiguous. Trimming shortened V by 0 bases and J by 8 bases, and 8 bases separated the two germline ends. The germline V gene has CDR1 LGHDT and CDR2 YNNKEL (reference sequence). This CDR3 is built from 13 residues. CDR3 in DNA: TGTGCCAGCAGCCAAGATAGGTCGGATGAGCAGTTCTTC. Translating gives CASSQDRSDEQFF.

This chain uses TRBV13 with TRBJ1-1, with D uncertain. Germline CDR1 and CDR2: PRHDT and FYEKMQ (reference sequence). The germline V and J ends were trimmed by 0 bases and 5 bases, with 13 bases remaining between them. The CDR3 has 15 amino acids. The CDR3 DNA follows: TGTGCCAGCAGCTTAGGCCGGGTAGCGAGAACTGAAGCTTTCTTT. Translating gives CASSLGRVARTEAFF. Full variable domain (rest looked up from reference TRBV13 and TRBJ1-1): AAGVIQSPRHLIKEKRETATLKCYPIPRHDTVYWYQQGPGQDPQFLISFYEKMQSDKGSIPDRFSAQQFSDYHSELNMSSLELGDSALYFCASSLGRVARTEAFFGQGTRLTVV.

The V call is TRBV9, the J call TRBJ2-2, with D tentatively TRBD1 (6 bases). The germline V gene has CDR1 SGDLS and CDR2 YYNGEE. The CDR3 contains 15 residues. Trimming left V 0 bases short and J 7 bases short, with 13 bases between. For the CDR3, the DNA is TGTGCCAGCAGCGTAGGGGGGCAAGAGGGCGGGGAGCTGTTTTTT. It is translated as CASSVGGQEGGELFF.

The rearrangement links TRBV9 to TRBJ2-1; 8 bases are shared with TRBD2. Germline V gives CDR1 SGDLS, CDR2 YYNGEE. V was pared by 5 bases and J by 4 bases, with 8 bases of the junction left unmatched. The CDR3 consists of 15 residues. As DNA, the CDR3 is TGTGCCAGCAGTGAAGCGGGAGAGGGGTACAATGAGCAGTTCTTC. Translation: CASSEAGEGYNEQFF.

V usage is TRBV7-8 and J usage is TRBJ2-2; no clear D. CDR1 and CDR2 (germline): SGHVS, FQNEAQ. This CDR3 has 15 amino acids. V lost 1 base and J lost 4, with 10 bases in between. CDR3 protein: CASSLEQRGTGELFF. The DNA of the CDR3 is TGTGCCAGCAGCTTAGAGCAGAGAGGCACCGGGGAGCTGTTTTTT.

The rearrangement links TRBV29-1 to TRBJ2-2, with D perhaps matching TRBD1 or TRBD2 (5 bases each). Per the germline V gene, CDR1 is SQVTM and CDR2 is ANQGSEA. Between the trimmed V and J ends, which lost 0 bases and 6 bases, there was a span of 8 bases. This CDR3 has 13 amino acids. DNA for the CDR3: TGCAGCGTTGAAGAACAGGAGGCCGGGGAGCTGTTTTTT. Protein sequence: CSVEEQEAGELFF.

This chain joins TRBV5-4 and TRBJ1-6; D might be TRBD1 (6 bases). Germline V gene sequence: CDR1 SGHNT, CDR2 YYREEE (reference sequence). The CDR3 is 13 residues long. The V end lost 3 bases, the J end lost 13 bases, and 14 bases lay between the germline ends. CDR3 bases: TGTGCCAGCAGCTCCCAACAGGGTATGCCCCTCCACTTT. It codes for CASSSQQGMPLHF. The full variable domain, its missing parts supplied by reference TRBV5-4 and TRBJ1-6, is ETGVTQSPTHLIKTRGQQVTLRCSSQSGHNTVSWYQQALGQGPQFIFQYYREEENGRGNFPPRFSGLQFPNYSSELNVNALELDDSALYLCASSSQQGMPLHFGNGTRLTVT.

The chain recombines TRBV19 with TRBJ2-3; the match to TRBD2 covers 11 bases. The CDR3 spans 15 residues. Germline trimming cut 5 bases from V and 2 bases from J; bases unmatched to any gene: 3. Germline V CDR1 and CDR2: LNHDA, SQIVND (reference sequence). The CDR3 loop is CASSAGLAATDTQYF. CDR3 DNA: TGTGCCAGTAGTGCGGGACTAGCGGCCACAGATACGCAGTATTTT.